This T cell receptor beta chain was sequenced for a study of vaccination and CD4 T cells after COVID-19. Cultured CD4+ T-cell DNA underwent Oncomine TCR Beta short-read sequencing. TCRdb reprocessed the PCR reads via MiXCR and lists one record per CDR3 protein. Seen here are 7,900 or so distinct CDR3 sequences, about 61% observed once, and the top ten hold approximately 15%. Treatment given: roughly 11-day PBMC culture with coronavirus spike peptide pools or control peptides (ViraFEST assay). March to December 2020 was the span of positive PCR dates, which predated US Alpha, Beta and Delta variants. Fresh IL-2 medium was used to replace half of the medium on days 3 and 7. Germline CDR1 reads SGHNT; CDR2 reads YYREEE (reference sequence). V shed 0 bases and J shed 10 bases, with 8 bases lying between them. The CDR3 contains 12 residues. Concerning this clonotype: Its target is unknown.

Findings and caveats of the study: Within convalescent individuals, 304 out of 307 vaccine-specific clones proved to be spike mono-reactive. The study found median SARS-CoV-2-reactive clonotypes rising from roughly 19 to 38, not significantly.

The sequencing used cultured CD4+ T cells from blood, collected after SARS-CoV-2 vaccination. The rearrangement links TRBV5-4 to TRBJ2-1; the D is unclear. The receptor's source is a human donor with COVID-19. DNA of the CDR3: TGTGCCAGCAGCTTGGGAAGCGTCGAGCAGTTCTTC. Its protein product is CASSLGSVEQFF.